One and the same sample provided the 30 T cell receptor beta chains below, sequenced in a study of blood T cell repertoires in COVID-19. Sequencing used immunoSEQ multiplex PCR; TCRdb keeps in-frame clones, though not all of them. The sample lists 150,000 to 200,000 clones; around 84% were seen once. The material sequenced was peripheral blood. These receptors were collected from a woman aged 70-85 years with COVID-19, enrolled during active disease.

V is TRBV28 and J is TRBJ1-5, with unresolved D. The CDR3 is made up of 15 amino acids. With 6 bases removed from V and 0 bases from J, the gap between germline ends came to 12 bases. CDR1 is MDHEN, CDR2 SYDVKM, per germline. CDR3 residues: CASSPRGSSNQPQHF. The CDR3 DNA sequence: TGTGCCAGCAGCCCCCGGGGTAGTAGCAATCAGCCCCAGCATTTT.

V usage is TRBV24-1 and J usage is TRBJ2-3; a weak D match, TRBD2 (5 bases). Germline V gene lookup returns CDR1 KGHDR and CDR2 SFDVKD. Trimming stripped 5 bases from V and 7 bases from J, with 24 bases between. The CDR3 covers 17 residues. Here the CDR3 DNA reads TGTGCCACCAGTGGAAATTCCCCCGGAAGCGGAGAAAATACGCAGTATTTT. Its protein is CATSGNSPGSGENTQYF.

The chain carries TRBV28 and TRBJ2-7, with 9 nucleotides matching TRBD1. CDR3 length equals 15 residues. V trimming: 6 bases; J trimming: 5 bases; junction bases outside the gene matches: 11. Per the germline V gene, CDR1 is MDHEN and CDR2 is SYDVKM. CDR3 amino acids: CASRGPGTGFHEQYV. The CDR3 DNA is TGTGCCAGCAGGGGCCCCGGGACAGGGTTCCACGAGCAGTACGTC.

The chain employs TRBV9 and TRBJ1-3; 7 bases are shared with TRBD1. The CDR3 is made up of 16 amino acids. The germline V gene encodes CDR1 SGDLS and CDR2 YYNGEE. V gave up 4 bases and J gave up 0 bases; unmatched junction bases: 7. CDR3: CASSLSGQVSGNTIYF. CDR3 sequence (DNA): TGTGCCAGCAGCTTGTCAGGACAGGTCTCTGGAAACACCATATATTTT.

This chain links TRBV15 with TRBJ2-5, with D hard to call. The V gene lost 3 bases and the J gene lost 5 bases, with 10 bases spanning the gap. Germline assignment: CDR1 LNHNV and CDR2 YYDKDF (reference sequence). This CDR3 comprises 13 residues. As DNA, the CDR3 is TGTGCCACCAGCAGCGTTTCTAGTGAGACCCAGTACTTC. Its translation is CATSSVSSETQYF.

The J gene is TRBJ2-7, the V gene TRBV6-5; 13 nucleotides match TRBD2. V was pared by 4 bases and J by 4 bases, with 7 bases of the junction left unmatched. Germline CDR1 is MNHEY and CDR2 is SVGAGI. This CDR3 comprises 16 residues. The DNA of the CDR3 is TGTGCCAGCAGTTTCCGAGGGGGACTAGCGGGGTACGAGCAGTACTTC. As protein: CASSFRGGLAGYEQYF.

This chain connects TRBV6-5 to TRBJ1-5; D may be TRBD1 (5 bases). The germline V and J ends were trimmed by 4 bases and 2 bases, with 9 bases remaining between them. The CDR3 runs 14 residues. Looked up from germline, CDR1 is MNHEY and CDR2 is SVGAGI. CDR3 DNA sequence: TGTGCCAGCAGTTCAGGCAGGGGCAATCAGCCCCAGCATTTT. Protein product: CASSSGRGNQPQHF.

The CDR3 is CASSLPRSGYNEQFF. The CDR3 DNA follows: TGTGCCAGCAGTCTCCCCCGAAGCGGGTACAATGAGCAGTTCTTC. The rearrangement uses TRBV27 and TRBJ2-1, with D perhaps matching TRBD2 (6 bases). The length of the CDR3 is 15 residues. Trimming removed 5 bases at V and 4 bases at J, with 15 bases between. Looked up from germline, CDR1 is MNHEY and CDR2 is SMNVEV (reference sequence).

The V gene is TRBV5-4, the J gene TRBJ2-1; TRBD2 matches at 10 bases. CDR1 and CDR2 from the germline V gene are SGHNT and YYREEE (reference sequence). J was trimmed by 7 bases and V by 4 bases; bases with no gene match: 11. This CDR3 has 16 residues. The CDR3 region is CASSSSGGRIVNEQFF. The CDR3 nucleotides read TGTGCCAGCAGCAGTAGCGGGGGGCGAATCGTTAATGAGCAGTTCTTC.

This chain uses TRBV6-4 with TRBJ1-3; maybe TRBD1 (6 bases). Germline V gene data show CDR1 as MRHNA and CDR2 as SNTAGT. Trimming took off 3 bases at V and 2 bases at J, with 11 bases between the two ends. The CDR3 is 15 residues long. The CDR3 nucleotides are TGTGCCAGCAGTGAGGGCAGGGGCCCTGGAAACACCATATATTTT. Protein product: CASSEGRGPGNTIYF.

The gene calls are TRBV3-1 (or the pseudogene TRBV3-2) and TRBJ1-2; no reliable D call. The V and J ends lost 1 base and 2 bases respectively, with 14 bases between them. Germline CDR1 reads LGHDT; CDR2 reads YNNKEL (reference sequence). The CDR3 is 16 residues long. The CDR3 bases are TGTGCCAGCAGCCAAGGTGGGTTTAGGAGCAACTATGGCTACACCTTC. Its protein product is CASSQGGFRSNYGYTF.

V gene TRBV7-9 combines with J gene TRBJ1-4; D is ambiguous. Germline assignment: CDR1 SEHNR and CDR2 FQNEAQ (reference sequence). Trimming took 5 bases from V and 10 from J, leaving 14 bases between them. CDR3 length: 13 residues. CDR3 bases: TGTGCCAGCAGCCTGGCAAGGGCGGGAAAACTGTTTTTT. It codes for CASSLARAGKLFF.

This rearrangement joins TRBV18 to TRBJ1-1; tentative D call: TRBD1 (5 bases). From germline, CDR1 is KGHSH and CDR2 LQKENI. The CDR3 is made up of 14 amino acids. V lost 3 bases to trimming and J lost 4 bases, with 12 bases between them. CDR3 residues: CASSPGGRATEAFF. The CDR3 nucleotides are TGTGCCAGCTCACCGGGGGGTCGGGCCACTGAAGCTTTCTTT.

This sequence joins TRBV4-2 and TRBJ2-1; TRBD2 might be the D (6 bases). The CDR3 length is 16 residues. Germline-derived CDR1 and CDR2 are LGHNA and YNFKEQ. V was clipped by 4 bases and J by 7 bases, with 20 bases between them. The CDR3 nucleotides are TGTGCCAGCAGCCCCGCTTCGGGCGGGGTTATAAATGAGCAGTTCTTC. Amino acids: CASSPASGGVINEQFF.

The chain employs TRBV6-5 and TRBJ1-1; TRBD1 might be the D (6 bases). Between the trimmed V and J ends, which lost 8 bases and 0 bases, there was a span of 16 bases. Germline CDR1 is MNHEY and CDR2 is SVGAGI. The CDR3 has 15 amino acids. CDR3 sequence reads: CASRRGGGMNTEAFF. The CDR3, as DNA: TGTGCCAGCCGGAGGGGGGGAGGCATGAACACTGAAGCTTTCTTT.

A single count supports this clone. The chain links TRBV29-1 to TRBJ1-2; the match to TRBD1 covers 7 bases. Per germline, CDR1 SQVTM and CDR2 ANQGSEA. J lost 4 bases, V lost 7 bases, and 6 bases had no gene match. This CDR3 is 12 amino acids long. In DNA, the CDR3 is TGCAGCGCCCTCGGGACAGCCTATGGCTACACCTTC. Amino acids: CSALGTAYGYTF.

The rearrangement uses TRBV27 and TRBJ2-3; D is possibly TRBD2 (6 bases). Germline CDR1 reads MNHEY; CDR2 reads SMNVEV (reference sequence). The CDR3 runs to 15 residues. Trimming removed 4 bases at V and 0 bases at J, with 11 bases between. The CDR3 nucleotides read TGTGCCAGCAGTTCCGGAGGGTTTAGCACAGATACGCAGTATTTT. It translates to CASSSGGFSTDTQYF.

V is TRBV5-6 and J is TRBJ1-1, with 9 positions matching TRBD1. The germline CDR1 and CDR2 sequences are SGHDT and YYEEEE. The junction had 14 bases not matched to a gene; V was cut back by 7 bases and J by 1 base. This CDR3 spans 17 amino acids. The CDR3 here is CASGPLTGGERNTEAFF. The CDR3 DNA reads as TGTGCCAGCGGGCCCCTCACAGGGGGCGAAAGGAACACTGAAGCTTTCTTT.

The rearrangement joins TRBV5-1 to TRBJ2-1; 12 bases match TRBD1. J lost 6 bases, V lost 1 base, and 2 bases had no gene match. The germline CDR1 and CDR2 sequences are SGHRS and YFSETQ. The CDR3 covers 15 residues. CDR3 nucleotides: TGCGCCAGCAGCTTGACGGGACAGGGGGCCAATGAGCAGTTCTTC. Translated, it gives CASSLTGQGANEQFF.

This clone was seen once. V and J are TRBV6-5 and TRBJ1-6, with 10 bases lining up with TRBD1. The CDR3 is 15 amino acids. The trim removed 5 bases at V and 5 bases at J, leaving 3 bases unmatched. CDR1 is MNHEY, CDR2 SVGAGI, per germline. In DNA form, the CDR3 reads TGTGCCAGCAGTACGACAGGGGGCCATAATTCACCCCTCCACTTT. Amino acid sequence: CASSTTGGHNSPLHF.

The rearrangement links TRBV28 to TRBJ2-7, with TRBD1 as a possible D gene (6 bases). The V end was cut by 3 bases, the J end by 4 bases, with 13 bases between. CDR1 is MDHEN, CDR2 SYDVKM, per germline. The CDR3 is 14 residues long. CDR3 coding DNA: TGTGCCAGCAGTTTGGGTCAGGGGTTATACGAGCAGTACTTC. It specifies CASSLGQGLYEQYF.

CDR3 nucleotides: TGTGCCAGTAGCAGGGGTAGCTATAGCAATCAGCCCCAGCATTTT. This gives the protein CASSRGSYSNQPQHF. J is TRBJ1-5 and V is TRBV19; a weak D match, TRBD1 (6 bases). V gave up 6 bases and J gave up 0 bases, with 12 bases separating them. There are 15 residues in the CDR3. CDR1 is LNHDA, CDR2 SQIVND, per germline (reference sequence).

This rearrangement joins TRBV27 to TRBJ2-5, with a possible D match to TRBD2 (7 bases). The CDR3 sequence is 15 residues long. V lost 3 bases to trimming and J lost 4 bases, with 15 bases between them. Germline V gene lookup returns CDR1 MNHEY and CDR2 SMNVEV (reference sequence). Here the CDR3 DNA reads TGTGCCAGCAGTTTGGGTGAGGGGGGGACAGAGACCCAGTACTTC. Translation gives CASSLGEGGTETQYF.

The chain recombines TRBV30 with TRBJ2-2, with a possible D match to TRBD2 (6 bases). The V end lost 4 bases, the J end lost 1 base, and 13 bases lay between the germline ends. The CDR3 is 15 residues long. Looked up from germline, CDR1 is GTSNPN and CDR2 is SVGIG (reference sequence). CDR3 DNA: TGTGCCTGGATAGGAGGGCCAATGAACACCGGGGAGCTGTTTTTT. Translation gives CAWIGGPMNTGELFF.

The gene calls are TRBV4-1 and TRBJ1-4; D is unclear. This CDR3 is 16 amino acids long. V lost 0 bases and J 0 bases, leaving 8 bases between the germline ends. Germline-derived CDR1 and CDR2 are MGHRA and YSYEKL. CDR3 nucleotides: TGCGCCAGCAGCCAAGATTTCGGAGCAACTAATGAAAAACTGTTTTTT. This codes for CASSQDFGATNEKLFF.

V is TRBV6-5 and J is TRBJ1-1, with D perhaps TRBD1 (5 bases). V was pared by 6 bases and J by 0 bases, with 14 bases between. In germline, CDR1 is MNHEY, CDR2 SVGAGI. The CDR3 loop spans 15 amino acids. CDR3 DNA sequence: TGTGCCAGCAGCTCCAGCCGGGGGTTGAACACTGAAGCTTTCTTT. Translating it yields CASSSSRGLNTEAFF.

This rearrangement joins TRBV21-1 to TRBJ2-3; TRBD2 is the table's D call and was not checked against the DNA. TRBV21-1 counts as a pseudogene. This CDR3 region has 15 residues. The CDR3 region is CASTGGTTQMDTQYF. The CDR3 bases are TGTGCCAGCACCGGGGGGACGACCCAAATGGATACGCAGTATTTT.

The V and J genes are TRBV10-2 and TRBJ1-3, with a possible D match to TRBD1 (6 bases). The germline gives CDR1 WSHSY, CDR2 SAAADI. Trimming left V 9 bases short and J 4 bases short, with 13 bases between. CDR3 length equals 13 residues. CDR3 amino acids: CASSTGSGNTIYF. Here the CDR3 DNA reads TGCGCCAGTTCCACAGGGTCGGGAAACACCATATATTTT.

The chain employs TRBV5-4 and TRBJ1-2; D is undetermined. Deletions cut 3 bases from V and 4 bases from J, with 13 bases between. The CDR3 sequence is 14 residues long. CDR1 is SGHNT and CDR2 is YYREEE in the germline V gene (reference sequence). The CDR3 sequence is CASSSPTEAYGYTF. The CDR3 bases are TGTGCCAGCAGCTCACCGACTGAGGCCTATGGCTACACCTTC.

The chain employs TRBV9 and TRBJ2-5, with D unclear. CDR3 length: 13 residues. V was cut by 0 bases and J by 5 bases, with 8 bases left in between. The germline V gene encodes CDR1 SGDLS and CDR2 YYNGEE. CDR3 coding DNA: TGTGCCAGCAGCGTAGGGGCGAAGGAGACCCAGTACTTC. It yields the protein CASSVGAKETQYF. The whole variable domain, remainder taken from reference TRBV9 and TRBJ2-5, is DSGVTQTPKHLITATGQRVTLRCSPRSGDLSVYWYQQSLDQGLQFLIQYYNGEERAKGNILERFSAQQFPDLHSELNLSSLELGDSALYFCASSVGAKETQYFGPGTRLLVL.